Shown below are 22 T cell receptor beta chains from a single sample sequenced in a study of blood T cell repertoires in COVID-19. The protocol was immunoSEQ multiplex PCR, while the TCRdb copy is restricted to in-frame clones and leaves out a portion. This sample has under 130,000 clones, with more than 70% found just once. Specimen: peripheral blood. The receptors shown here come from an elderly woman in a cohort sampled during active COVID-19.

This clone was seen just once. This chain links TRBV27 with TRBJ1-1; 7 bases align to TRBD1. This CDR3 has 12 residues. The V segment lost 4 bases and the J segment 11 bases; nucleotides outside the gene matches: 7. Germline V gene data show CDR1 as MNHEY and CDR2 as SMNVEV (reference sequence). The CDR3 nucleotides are TGTGCCAGCAGTTCCGACAGGGATTCTGCTTTCTTT. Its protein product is CASSSDRDSAFF.

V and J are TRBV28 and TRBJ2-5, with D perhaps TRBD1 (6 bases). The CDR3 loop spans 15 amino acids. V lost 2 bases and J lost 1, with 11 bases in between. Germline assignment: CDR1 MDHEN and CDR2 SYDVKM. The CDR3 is CASSLNRVAQETQYF. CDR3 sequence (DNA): TGTGCCAGCAGTTTAAACAGGGTGGCCCAAGAGACCCAGTACTTC.

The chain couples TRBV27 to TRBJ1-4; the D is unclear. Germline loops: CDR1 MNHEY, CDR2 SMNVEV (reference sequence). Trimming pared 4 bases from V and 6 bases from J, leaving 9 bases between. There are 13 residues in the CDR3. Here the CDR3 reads CASSWQRDEKLFF. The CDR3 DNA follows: TGTGCCAGCAGTTGGCAGCGGGATGAAAAACTGTTTTTT.

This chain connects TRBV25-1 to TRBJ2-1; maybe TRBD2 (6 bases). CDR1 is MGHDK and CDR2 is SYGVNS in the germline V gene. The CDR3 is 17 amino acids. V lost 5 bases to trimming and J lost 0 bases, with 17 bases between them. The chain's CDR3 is CASSPSGVRSSYNEQFF. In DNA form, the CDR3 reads TGTGCCAGCAGTCCTTCGGGGGTCCGAAGCTCCTACAATGAGCAGTTCTTC. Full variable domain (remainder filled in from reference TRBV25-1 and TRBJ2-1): EADIYQTPRYLVIGTGKKITLECSQTMGHDKMYWYQQDPGMELHLIHYSYGVNSTEKGDLSSESTVSRIRTEHFPLTLESARPSHTSQYLCASSPSGVRSSYNEQFFGPGTRLTVL.

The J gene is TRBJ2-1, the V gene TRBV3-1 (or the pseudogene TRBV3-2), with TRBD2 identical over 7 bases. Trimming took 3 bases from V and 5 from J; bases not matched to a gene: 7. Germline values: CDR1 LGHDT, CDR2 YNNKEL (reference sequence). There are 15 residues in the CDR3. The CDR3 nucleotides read TGTGCCAGCAGCCACACCGGGACTAACAACAATGAGCAGTTCTTC. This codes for CASSHTGTNNNEQFF.

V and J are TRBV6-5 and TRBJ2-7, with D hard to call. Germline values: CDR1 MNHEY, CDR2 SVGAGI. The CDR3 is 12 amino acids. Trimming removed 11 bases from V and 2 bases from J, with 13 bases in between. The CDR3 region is CAVLVAPYEQYF. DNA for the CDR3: TGTGCCGTCCTGGTGGCCCCCTACGAGCAGTACTTC.

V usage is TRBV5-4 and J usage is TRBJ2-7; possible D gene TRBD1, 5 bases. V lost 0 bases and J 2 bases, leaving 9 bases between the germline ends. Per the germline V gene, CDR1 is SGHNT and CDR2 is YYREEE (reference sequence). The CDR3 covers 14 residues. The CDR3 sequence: CASSLANRPYEQYF. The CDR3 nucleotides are TGTGCCAGCAGCTTGGCGAACAGGCCCTACGAGCAGTACTTC.

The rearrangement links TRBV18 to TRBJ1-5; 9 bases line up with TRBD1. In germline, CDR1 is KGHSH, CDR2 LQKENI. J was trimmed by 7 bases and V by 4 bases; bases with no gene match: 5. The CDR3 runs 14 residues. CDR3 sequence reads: CASSRQGGHQPQHF. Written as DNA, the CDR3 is TGTGCCAGCTCACGACAGGGGGGGCACCAGCCCCAGCATTTT.

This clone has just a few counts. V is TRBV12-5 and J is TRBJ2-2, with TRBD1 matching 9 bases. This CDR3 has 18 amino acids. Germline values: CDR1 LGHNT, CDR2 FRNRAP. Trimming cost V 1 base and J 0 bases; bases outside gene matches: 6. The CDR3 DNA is TGTGCTAGTGGTTTGGGGTTCGGGACAGGGCCGAACACCGGGGAGCTGTTTTTT. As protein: CASGLGFGTGPNTGELFF.

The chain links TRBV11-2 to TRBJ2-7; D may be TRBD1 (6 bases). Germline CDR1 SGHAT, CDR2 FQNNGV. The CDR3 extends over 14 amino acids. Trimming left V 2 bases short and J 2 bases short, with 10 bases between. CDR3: CASSLRQEAYEQYF. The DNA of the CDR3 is TGTGCCAGCAGCTTAAGACAGGAGGCCTACGAGCAGTACTTC.

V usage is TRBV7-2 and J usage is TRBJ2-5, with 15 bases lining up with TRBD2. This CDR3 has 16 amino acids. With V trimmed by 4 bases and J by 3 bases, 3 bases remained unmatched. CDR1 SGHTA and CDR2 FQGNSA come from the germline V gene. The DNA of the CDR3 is TGTGCCAGCAGCTCGGGACTAGCGGGGGGTGAAGAGACCCAGTACTTC. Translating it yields CASSSGLAGGEETQYF.

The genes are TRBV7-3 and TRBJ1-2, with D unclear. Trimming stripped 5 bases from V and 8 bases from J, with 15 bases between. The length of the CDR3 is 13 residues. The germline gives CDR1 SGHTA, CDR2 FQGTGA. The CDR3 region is CASSQEVRRGYTF. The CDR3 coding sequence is TGTGCCAGCAGCCAAGAGGTACGGAGAGGCTACACCTTC.

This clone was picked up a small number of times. The DNA of the CDR3 is TGTGCCAGCAGTTCGTACTACGAGCAGTACTTC. Its translation: CASSSYYEQYF. V and J are TRBV6-2 or TRBV6-3 and TRBJ2-7; the D is unclear. Germline CDR1 and CDR2: MNHEY and SVGEGT. Between the trimmed V and J ends, which lost 4 bases and 3 bases, there was a span of 4 bases. The CDR3 covers 11 residues.

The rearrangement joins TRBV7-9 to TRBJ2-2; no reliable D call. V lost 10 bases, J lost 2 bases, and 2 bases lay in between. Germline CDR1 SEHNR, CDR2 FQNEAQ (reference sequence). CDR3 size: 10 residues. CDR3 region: CATNTGELFF. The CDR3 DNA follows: TGTGCCACAAACACCGGGGAGCTGTTTTTT.

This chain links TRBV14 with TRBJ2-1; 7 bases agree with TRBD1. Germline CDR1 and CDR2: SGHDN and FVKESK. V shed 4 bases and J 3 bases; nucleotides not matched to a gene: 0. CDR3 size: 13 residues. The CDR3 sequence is CASSRDSYNEQFF. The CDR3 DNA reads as TGTGCCAGCAGCCGGGACAGCTACAATGAGCAGTTCTTC.

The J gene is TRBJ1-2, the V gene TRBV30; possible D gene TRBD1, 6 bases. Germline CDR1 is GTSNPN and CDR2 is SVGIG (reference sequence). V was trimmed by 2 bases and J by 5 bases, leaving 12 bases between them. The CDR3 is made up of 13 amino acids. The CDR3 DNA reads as TGTGCCTGGAGTCGGCAGGGGAATTATGGCTACACCTTC. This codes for CAWSRQGNYGYTF.

As DNA, the CDR3 is TGCGCCAGCAGTGCGCAGGGAGATACGCAGTATTTT. This sequence encodes CASSAQGDTQYF. The chain recombines TRBV10-2 with TRBJ2-3, with a possible D match to TRBD1 (5 bases). Trimming shortened V by 4 bases and J by 5 bases, and 7 bases separated the two germline ends. The CDR3 contains 12 residues. CDR1 WSHSY and CDR2 SAAADI come from the germline V gene.

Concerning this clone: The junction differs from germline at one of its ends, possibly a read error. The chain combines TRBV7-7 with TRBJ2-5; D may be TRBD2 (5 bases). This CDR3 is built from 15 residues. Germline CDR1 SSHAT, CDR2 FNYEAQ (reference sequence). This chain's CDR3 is CASSLQPGGQETQYF. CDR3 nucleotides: TGTGCTAGCAGCTTACAACCTGGAGGCCAAGAGACCCAGTACTTC.

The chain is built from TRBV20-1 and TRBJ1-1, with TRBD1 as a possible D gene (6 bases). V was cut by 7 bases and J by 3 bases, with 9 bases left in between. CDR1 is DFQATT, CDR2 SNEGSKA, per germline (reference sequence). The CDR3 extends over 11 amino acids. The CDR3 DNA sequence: TGCAGTGTACAGGGAGACACTGAAGCTTTCTTT. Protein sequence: CSVQGDTEAFF.

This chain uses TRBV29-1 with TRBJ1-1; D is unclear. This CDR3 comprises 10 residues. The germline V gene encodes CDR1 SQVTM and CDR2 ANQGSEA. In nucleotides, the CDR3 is TGCAGTACCGGTAATACTGAAGCTTTCTTT. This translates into CSTGNTEAFF. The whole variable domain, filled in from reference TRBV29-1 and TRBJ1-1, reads SAVISQKPSRDICQRGTSLTIQCQVDSQVTMMFWYRQQPGQSLTLIATANQGSEATYESGFVIDKFPISRPNLTFSTLTVSNMSPEDSSIYLCSTGNTEAFFGQGTRLTVV.

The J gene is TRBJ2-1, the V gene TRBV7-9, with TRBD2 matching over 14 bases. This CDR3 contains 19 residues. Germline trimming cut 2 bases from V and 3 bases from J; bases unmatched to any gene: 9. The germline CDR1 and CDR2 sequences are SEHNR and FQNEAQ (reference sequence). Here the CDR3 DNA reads TGTGCCAGCAGCTTAAACACGGGACTAGCGGGAGCAGGCTACAATGAGCAGTTCTTC. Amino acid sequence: CASSLNTGLAGAGYNEQFF.

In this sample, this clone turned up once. This CDR3 reads CASTERASGTYNEQFF. The CDR3 bases are TGTGCCAGCACCGAAAGGGCTAGCGGAACATACAATGAGCAGTTCTTC. The chain has TRBV9 and TRBJ2-1, with TRBD2 matching 7 bases. The CDR3 is 16 amino acids. V shed 6 bases and J 4 bases; nucleotides not matched to a gene: 13. Germline CDR1 and CDR2: SGDLS and YYNGEE.